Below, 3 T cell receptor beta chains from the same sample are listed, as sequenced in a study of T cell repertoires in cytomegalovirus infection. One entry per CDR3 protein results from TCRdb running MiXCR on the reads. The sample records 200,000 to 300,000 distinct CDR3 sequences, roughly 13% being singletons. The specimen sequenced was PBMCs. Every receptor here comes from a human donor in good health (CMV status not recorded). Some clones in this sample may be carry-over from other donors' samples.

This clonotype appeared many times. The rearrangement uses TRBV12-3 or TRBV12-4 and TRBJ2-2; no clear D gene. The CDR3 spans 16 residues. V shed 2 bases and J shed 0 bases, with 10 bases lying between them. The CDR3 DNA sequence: TGTGCCAGCAGTTTATTCATTGGGGCGAACACCGGGGAGCTGTTTTTT. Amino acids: CASSLFIGANTGELFF.

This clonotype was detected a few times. The CDR3 region has the DNA TGCGCCAGCAGCTTGAGTAGCGGACACCAAGAGACCCAGTACTTC. This gives the protein CASSLSSGHQETQYF. The genes are TRBV5-1 and TRBJ2-5, with D possibly matching TRBD2 (6 bases). The germline V gene has CDR1 SGHRS and CDR2 YFSETQ. V lost 1 base and J lost 0, with 10 bases in between. The CDR3 covers 15 residues.

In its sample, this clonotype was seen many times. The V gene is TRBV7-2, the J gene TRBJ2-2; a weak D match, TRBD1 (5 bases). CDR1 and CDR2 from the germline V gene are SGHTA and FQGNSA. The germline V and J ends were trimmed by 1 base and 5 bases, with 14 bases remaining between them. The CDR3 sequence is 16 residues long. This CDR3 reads CASSLGGGRATGELFF. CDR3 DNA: TGTGCCAGCAGCTTAGGAGGTGGCAGGGCAACCGGGGAGCTGTTTTTT.